Listed here are 17 T cell receptor beta chains from one sample, sequenced in a study of identical twins. Each CDR3 protein is one row after TCRdb ran MiXCR on the 5' RACE reads. The sample holds fewer than 550,000 distinct CDR3 sequences; roughly an eighth are singletons and the top ten take approximately 0.98%. These data also formed part of another study, on yellow fever vaccine responses in identical twins.

The material sequenced was CD4+ T cells sorted from blood. All receptors come from a woman between 18 and 29 years old in good health.

The chain employs TRBV2 and TRBJ2-1; 10 bases agree with TRBD2. The CDR3 is made up of 11 amino acids. Per germline, CDR1 SNHLY and CDR2 FYNNEI. CDR3 protein: CGSGGNNEQFF. CDR3 sequence (DNA): TGTGGTAGCGGGGGGAACAATGAGCAGTTCTTC.

The chain uses TRBV19 and TRBJ2-7, with 9 bases lining up with TRBD2. V was pared by 0 bases and J by 2 bases, with 5 bases of the junction left unmatched. CDR3 length: 16 amino acids. Germline-derived CDR1 and CDR2 are LNHDA and SQIVND (reference sequence). The CDR3 region has the DNA TGTGCCAGTAGTATAGACCCAGCTAGCGGGGCCTACGAGCAGTACTTC. Amino acids: CASSIDPASGAYEQYF.

The J gene is TRBJ2-7, the V gene TRBV27; 8 bases match TRBD1. In germline, CDR1 is MNHEY, CDR2 SMNVEV (reference sequence). The CDR3 sequence is 13 residues long. After removal of 5 bases from V and 5 bases from J, the junction contained 5 bases not matched to a gene. The CDR3 here is CASSPQTGDEQYF. In nucleotides, the CDR3 is TGTGCCAGCAGTCCCCAGACAGGGGACGAGCAGTACTTC.

The chain employs TRBV9 and TRBJ1-1, with TRBD1 identical over 10 bases. The V gene end was trimmed by 3 bases and the J gene end by 4 bases; junction bases not matched to a gene: 6. From germline, CDR1 is SGDLS and CDR2 YYNGEE. The CDR3 is made up of 15 amino acids. The chain's CDR3 is CASSADRGLGTEAFF. CDR3 in DNA: TGTGCCAGCAGCGCAGACAGGGGGCTGGGCACTGAAGCTTTCTTT.

This rearrangement joins TRBV6-2 or TRBV6-3 to TRBJ2-7; D is tentatively TRBD1 or TRBD2 (5 bases each). The CDR3 has 14 residues. CDR1 and CDR2 (germline): MNHEY, SVGEGT. V lost 2 bases to trimming and J lost 0 bases, with 8 bases between them. CDR3 amino acids: CASSYGTISYEQYF. The DNA of the CDR3 is TGTGCCAGCAGTTACGGGACCATCTCCTACGAGCAGTACTTC.

The chain couples TRBV28 to TRBJ1-5; perhaps TRBD1 as D (6 bases). In germline, CDR1 is MDHEN, CDR2 SYDVKM. Trimming cost V 1 base and J 6 bases, with 10 bases left between them. The CDR3 loop spans 14 amino acids. CDR3 protein: CASSLLKGGQPQHF. CDR3 DNA sequence: TGTGCCAGCAGTTTATTAAAGGGGGGTCAGCCCCAGCATTTT.

This clonotype showed up just a few times. This chain connects TRBV10-3 to TRBJ1-6, with no clear D. The germline gives CDR1 ENHRY, CDR2 SYGVKD. CDR3 length equals 15 residues. Trimming pared 4 bases from V and 4 bases from J, leaving 11 bases between. CDR3 sequence: CAISGRTAYNSPLHF. In DNA, the CDR3 is TGTGCCATCAGTGGAAGGACGGCTTATAATTCACCCCTCCACTTT.

This clonotype was observed a few times. V gene TRBV3-1 combines with J gene TRBJ1-6, with D possibly TRBD1 on 5 matching bases. The germline gives CDR1 LGHDT, CDR2 YNNKEL (reference sequence). The CDR3 sequence is 15 residues long. V lost 0 bases, J lost 4 bases, and 7 bases lay in between. CDR3: CASSQERGYNSPLHF. CDR3 nucleotides: TGTGCCAGCAGCCAAGAACGGGGGTATAATTCACCCCTCCACTTT.

The J gene is TRBJ1-6, the V gene TRBV5-1, with unresolved D. Trimming took 0 bases from V and 8 from J, leaving 9 bases between them. Germline assignment: CDR1 SGHRS and CDR2 YFSETQ. This CDR3 has 14 residues. The DNA for the CDR3 is TGCGCCAGCAGCTTGGCGGACGGGGATTCACCCCTCCACTTT. Translating it yields CASSLADGDSPLHF.

V and J are TRBV7-8 and TRBJ2-1; D perhaps matches TRBD1 (6 bases). Between the trimmed V and J ends, which lost 10 bases and 9 bases, there was a span of 34 bases. The germline V gene has CDR1 SGHVS and CDR2 FQNEAQ. The CDR3 sequence is 18 residues long. CDR3 in amino acids: CAISNSSRGSRPVGEQFF. DNA of the CDR3: TGTGCCATCTCAAATAGCTCTAGGGGGAGTAGGCCAGTTGGTGAGCAGTTCTTC.

Only a few counts were recorded for this clonotype. This chain links TRBV28 with TRBJ2-6; D unclear. V was shortened by 5 bases and J by 2 bases, with 10 bases between the two germline ends. CDR3 length equals 15 residues. Germline V lookup: CDR1 MDHEN, CDR2 SYDVKM. Here the CDR3 DNA reads TGTGCCAGCAGTCTCGGGTTGGCTGGGGCCAACGTCCTGACTTTC. Translating gives CASSLGLAGANVLTF.

The chain recombines TRBV27 with TRBJ2-2; possibly TRBD2 for D (6 bases). The CDR3 sequence is 14 residues long. The ends were cut back, 2 bases at V and 7 bases at J, with 11 bases in the middle. CDR1 and CDR2 from the germline V gene are MNHEY and SMNVEV (reference sequence). CDR3 residues: CASSLRTSHGELFF. The CDR3 DNA is TGTGCCAGCAGTTTAAGAACTAGCCACGGGGAGCTGTTTTTT.

The V call is TRBV20-1, the J call TRBJ2-1; D is possibly TRBD1 (5 bases). V was clipped by 6 bases and J by 4 bases, with 13 bases between them. Germline values: CDR1 DFQATT, CDR2 SNEGSKA (reference sequence). The length of the CDR3 is 13 residues. Written as DNA, the CDR3 is TGCAGTGCACCCCCGGACATTTACAATGAGCAGTTCTTC. Protein sequence: CSAPPDIYNEQFF.

This clonotype was counted many times. The genes are TRBV6-1 and TRBJ1-5; 8 nucleotides match TRBD1. The CDR3 consists of 15 residues. The V and J ends lost 6 bases and 5 bases, in that order; junction bases with no gene match: 9. Looked up from germline, CDR1 is MNHNS and CDR2 is SASEGT. CDR3 coding DNA: TGTGCCAGCAGGGGGGCAGGGGGCGCGTATCAGCCCCAGCATTTT. Amino acids: CASRGAGGAYQPQHF.

This clonotype was picked up many times. V usage is TRBV29-1 and J usage is TRBJ2-7, with TRBD2 matching 8 bases. The V gene's germline CDR1 is SQVTM and CDR2 ANQGSEA. This CDR3 is built from 14 residues. The V and J ends lost 4 bases and 0 bases, in that order; junction bases with no gene match: 5. In nucleotides, the CDR3 is TGCAGCGTTGGCAGCGGGAGTTACTCCTACGAGCAGTACTTC. As protein: CSVGSGSYSYEQYF.

This clonotype was counted a few times. V is TRBV4-3 and J is TRBJ2-7; D might be TRBD2 (7 bases). Trimming stripped 0 bases from V and 6 bases from J, with 15 bases between. CDR1 is LGHNA, CDR2 YSLEER, per germline. The CDR3 covers 15 residues. This CDR3 reads CASSQELGGGVEQYF. The CDR3 coding sequence is TGCGCCAGCAGCCAAGAACTAGGGGGAGGGGTCGAGCAGTACTTC.

This clonotype was found a few times. The J gene is TRBJ2-7, the V gene TRBV3-1, with unresolved D. The germline CDR1 and CDR2 sequences are LGHDT and YNNKEL (reference sequence). V was cut by 0 bases and J by 3 bases, with 12 bases left in between. This CDR3 is built from 15 residues. The CDR3 DNA sequence: TGTGCCAGCAGCCAAGATGCTGCTCCAGTCTACGAGCAGTACTTC. Translated, it gives CASSQDAAPVYEQYF.